A selection of T cell receptor beta chains follows, all from one sample in a study of shared clonotypes between healthy human individuals. Assay: immunoSEQ multiplex PCR; the TCRdb copy retains only in-frame clones and omits some. The table lists approximately 940,000 clones, 60% to 85% of them singletons, with around 1.4% in the top ten. The sample comprised memory CD4+ T cells sorted from blood. These receptors were obtained from a man between 18 and 29 years old in good health. CDR3s include the opening cysteine and the closing phenylalanine or tryptophan. The D gene is left open where the match is weak. Clone size appears in some rows only: once, few, many, or a class for an expanded clone.

TRBJ2-1,.,TRBV7-2,.,TGTGCCAGCAGCCTGGACTACCTAAGCTCCTACAATGAGCAGTTCTTC,CASSLDYLSSYNEQFF
TRBJ2-6,.,TRBV6-1,.,TGTGCCAGCAGTGAACTGCGGCCCTCTGGGGCCAACGTCCTGACTTTC,CASSELRPSGANVLTF
TRBJ2-5,.,TRBV30,.,TGTGCCTGGAAGGGCTACCCAAATCAAGAGACCCAGTACTTC,CAWKGYPNQETQYF
TRBJ2-4,.,TRBV6-1,.,TGTGCCAGCAGTGAAGCATTGGGGGATAAAGCCAAAAACATTCAGTACTTC,CASSEALGDKAKNIQYF
TRBJ2-2,.,TRBV5-6,.,TGTGCCAGCAGCTTCGAGGGGCTTGGGGAGCTGTTTTTT,CASSFEGLGELFF
TRBJ2-4,.,TRBV7-2,.,TGTGCCAGCAGCTTAGGGGGGGTATATGCCATTCAGTACTTC,CASSLGGVYAIQYF
TRBJ2-1,.,TRBV28,.,TGTGCCAGCGGCATCGTGGGGGCAAGAAATGAGCAGTTCTTC,CASGIVGARNEQFF
TRBJ2-3,.,TRBV14,TRBD2,TGTGCCAGCAGCAATGGGACTAGCGGGAGGCGAGCAGATACGCAGTATTTT,CASSNGTSGRRADTQYF
TRBJ2-5,.,TRBV7-2,.,TGTGCCAGCAGCTTCACCGGGAGTCGGGGTGAGACCCAGTACTTC,CASSFTGSRGETQYF
TRBJ2-3,.,TRBV7-2,.,TGTGCCAGCAGCTTAGCAAGGAGCACAGATACGCAGTATTTT,CASSLARSTDTQYF
TRBJ1-2,.,TRBV6-4,.,TGTGCCAGCAGCCCGAAATCAGGGTCCGGGGCCCGCGGCTACACCTTC,CASSPKSGSGARGYTF
TRBJ2-2,.,TRBV19,.,TGTGCCAGTACGGGATATCGGGGCACGGGGACCGGGGAGCTGTTTTTT,CASTGYRGTGTGELFF
TRBJ2-7,.,TRBV4-3,.,TGCGCCAGCAGCCAAACCTTCGGCTCTTCCTACGAGCAGTACTTC,CASSQTFGSSYEQYF
TRBJ2-5,once,TRBV18,.,TGTGCCAGCCGACAGGTTATTGAGACCCAGTACTTC,CASRQVIETQYF
TRBJ1-2,.,TRBV6-1,TRBD1,TGTGCCAGCAGAAATACAGGGGGCAGTAACTATGGCTACACCTTC,CASRNTGGSNYGYTF
TRBJ2-5,.,TRBV6-5,.,TGTGCCAGCAGTTATTACCCCCCCGCGCGGGTAGAGACCCAGTACTTC,CASSYYPPARVETQYF
TRBJ1-4,few,TRBV19,.,TGTGCCAGTAGTGCCCAGACAGCAACTAATGAAAAACTGTTTTTT,CASSAQTATNEKLFF
TRBJ1-1,.,TRBV5-1,TRBD1,TGCGCCAGCAGCTACCGGGACAGGGGGCGATTAAGTGGGAAGAACACTGAAGCTTTCTTT,CASSYRDRGRLSGKNTEAFF
TRBJ2-1,.,TRBV30,TRBD2,TGTGCCTGGAGTGTCGGGCTAGCGGGAGGACGTGATGAGCAGTTCTTC,CAWSVGLAGGRDEQFF
TRBJ1-3,.,TRBV7-6,TRBD1,TGTGCCAGCAGCTTAGTGACAGGGAATGGAAACACCATATATTTT,CASSLVTGNGNTIYF
TRBJ1-2,.,TRBV5-1,TRBD1,TGCGCCAGCAGCCCAGGACAGGGGAGATATGGCTACACCTTC,CASSPGQGRYGYTF
TRBJ2-7,.,TRBV2,.,TGTGCCAGCGGCCCTGACATGTTAGCCGAGCAGTACTTC,CASGPDMLAEQYF
TRBJ1-2,.,TRBV10-3,.,TGTGCCATCAGTGAGTCCCCAGGGGAGGGCTACACCTTC,CAISESPGEGYTF
TRBJ2-1,.,TRBV6-1,.,TGTGCCAGCAGTGTGGACGAACCCCCCATCAATGAGCAGTTCTTC,CASSVDEPPINEQFF
TRBJ1-5,.,TRBV7-2,.,TGTGCCAGCAGCTTAGGGCATAGCAATCAGCCCCAGCATTTT,CASSLGHSNQPQHF
TRBJ2-5,.,TRBV10-1,TRBD1,TGCGCCAGCAGTAACGGACAGGAAGAGACCCAGTACTTC,CASSNGQEETQYF
TRBJ2-3,.,TRBV7-6,.,TGTGCCAGCAGCTCGGGGGCGGGCACAGATACGCAGTATTTT,CASSSGAGTDTQYF
TRBJ2-1,.,TRBV6-6,.,TGTGCCAGCAGTAGGCGTCCAGCCGGGACCTACAATGAGCAGTTCTTC,CASSRRPAGTYNEQFF
TRBJ2-7,few,TRBV18,.,TGTGCCAGCTCTGTCTCGGCCTCCGAGCAGTACTTC,CASSVSASEQYF
TRBJ1-3,few,TRBV28,TRBD1,TGTGCCAGCAGTTTAACAGGGGCTGGAAACACCATATATTTT,CASSLTGAGNTIYF
TRBJ1-6,.,TRBV30,TRBD1,TGTGCCTGGAGGGACAGGGCCGATTCACCCCTCCACTTT,CAWRDRADSPLHF
TRBJ2-7,few,TRBV6-4,TRBD1,TGTGCCAGCAGCCCGGGACAGGGGGCTTACGAGCAGTACTTC,CASSPGQGAYEQYF
TRBJ1-1,.,TRBV29-1,.,TGCAGCGCGAACAGGGTTCCTGAAGCTTTCTTT,CSANRVPEAFF
TRBJ1-5,.,TRBV28,.,TGTGCCAGCAGCAACGGGGGTTTTAACAATCAGCCCCAGCATTTT,CASSNGGFNNQPQHF
TRBJ1-6,.,TRBV5-8,.,TGTGCCAGCAACTTCGTGGTCATTGATAATTCACCCCTCCACTTT,CASNFVVIDNSPLHF
TRBJ2-2,.,TRBV2,TRBD2,TGTGCCAGCAGTGTCGGGACTATATTGGCCGGGGAGCTGTTTTTT,CASSVGTILAGELFF
TRBJ1-2,few,TRBV29-1,.,TGCAGCGTCGGACCTTTAGGCTCCTATGGCTACACCTTC,CSVGPLGSYGYTF
TRBJ2-7,few,TRBV19,TRBD2,TGTGCCAGTAGCCGGACTAGCGGGGGACCCTACGAGCAGTACTTC,CASSRTSGGPYEQYF
TRBJ1-1,.,TRBV7-9,.,TGTGCCAGCAGCTTAGATGGTGGACGGTTTGGCACTGAAGCTTTCTTT,CASSLDGGRFGTEAFF
TRBJ2-1,.,TRBV9,TRBD2,TGTGCCAGTGGGCGGGGAGGCAGCGGGGAGACCAATGAGCAGTTCTTC,CASGRGGSGETNEQFF
TRBJ2-4,.,TRBV6-1,.,TGTGCCAGCACACAGGGAGAAGGCAAAAACATTCAGTACTTC,CASTQGEGKNIQYF
TRBJ2-7,few,TRBV7-9,.,TGTGCCAGCAGCTTAGCTACCGGCCTTTGGGAGCAGTACTTC,CASSLATGLWEQYF
TRBJ1-6,.,TRBV11-2,.,TGTGCCAGCAGCCGCGGACAGAGCTCCTATAATTCACCCCTCCACTTT,CASSRGQSSYNSPLHF
TRBJ2-1,.,TRBV7-9,.,TGTGCCAGCAGCTTAGTTGCCTCCGAGCAGTTCTTC,CASSLVASEQFF
TRBJ1-2,.,TRBV18,TRBD1,TGTGCCAGCCGGATACAGGGGGCGAGTGGCTACACCTTC,CASRIQGASGYTF
TRBJ2-1,.,TRBV30,TRBD2,TGTGCCTGGAGTGTGTTGACTAGCGGGAGGTACAATGAGCAGTTCTTC,CAWSVLTSGRYNEQFF
TRBJ2-3,.,TRBV23-1,.,TGCGCCAGCAGTCAAAGGGAAACCCCCCTACCAGATACGCAGTATTTT,CASSQRETPLPDTQYF
TRBJ2-1,.,TRBV9,.,TGTGCCAGCAGCGTAGTGGGGGGAAACAATGAGCAGTTCTTC,CASSVVGGNNEQFF
TRBJ2-7,.,TRBV6-1,TRBD2,TGTGCCAGCAGTGCCCGGGAGGGGACCTACGAGCAGTACTTC,CASSAREGTYEQYF
TRBJ2-4,.,TRBV5-1,TRBD1,TGCGCCAGCAGCTTGGAACCGGGACAGTGGAACATTCAGTACTTC,CASSLEPGQWNIQYF
TRBJ1-6,.,TRBV10-2,TRBD1,TGCGCCAGCACTCAAGACAGGGGAGGGACCTCCTATAATTCACCCCTCCACTTT,CASTQDRGGTSYNSPLHF